Below, one T cell receptor beta chain is given with its context. The sample originates from a study of technical replicates of blood from four donors. Clones were read by immunoSEQ multiplex PCR, and TCRdb kept only the in-frame ones, dropping some. The sample carries around 90,000 clones, just under 95% recorded once. Material: T cells isolated from PBMCs. The origin of this receptor is a human donor in good health.

Here the CDR3 reads CASSLRAGAPTDTQYF. In DNA form, the CDR3 reads TGTGCCAGCAGTTTACGCGCGGGAGCTCCCACAGATACGCAGTATTTT. This chain joins TRBV28 and TRBJ2-3; TRBD2 matches 7 bases. With V trimmed by 2 bases and J by 2 bases, 7 bases remained unmatched. This CDR3 has 16 amino acids. Germline V gene data show CDR1 as MDHEN and CDR2 as SYDVKM. Combining the CDR3 with reference TRBV28 and TRBJ2-3 gives the whole variable domain DVKVTQSSRYLVKRTGEKVFLECVQDMDHENMFWYRQDPGLGLRLIYFSYDVKMKEKGDIPEGYSVSREKKERFSLILESASTNQTSMYLCASSLRAGAPTDTQYFGPGTRLTVL.